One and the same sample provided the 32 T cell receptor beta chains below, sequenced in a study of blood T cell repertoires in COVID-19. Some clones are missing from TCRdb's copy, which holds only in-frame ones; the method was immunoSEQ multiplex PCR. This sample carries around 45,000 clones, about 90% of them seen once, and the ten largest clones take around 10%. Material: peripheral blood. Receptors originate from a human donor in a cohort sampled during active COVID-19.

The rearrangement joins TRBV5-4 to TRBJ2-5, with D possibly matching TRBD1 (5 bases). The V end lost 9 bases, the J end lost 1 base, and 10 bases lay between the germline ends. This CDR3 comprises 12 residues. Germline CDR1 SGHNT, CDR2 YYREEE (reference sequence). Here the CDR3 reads CATGHGQETQYF. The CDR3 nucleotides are TGTGCCACTGGACATGGCCAAGAGACCCAGTACTTC.

The CDR3 DNA follows: TGTGCCAGCAGCGTGGGGGGGCGCTGGCAGGGAATGGAAAAACTGTTTTTT. Translating it yields CASSVGGRWQGMEKLFF. The rearrangement uses TRBV9 and TRBJ1-4; maybe TRBD1 (6 bases). V was cut by 2 bases and J by 8 bases, with 22 bases left in between. Germline V gene data show CDR1 as SGDLS and CDR2 as YYNGEE. The length of the CDR3 is 17 residues.

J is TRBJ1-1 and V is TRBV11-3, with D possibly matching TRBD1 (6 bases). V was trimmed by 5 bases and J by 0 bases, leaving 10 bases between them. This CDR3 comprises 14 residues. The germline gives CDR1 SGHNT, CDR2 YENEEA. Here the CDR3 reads CASSRGGLNTEAFF. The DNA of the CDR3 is TGTGCCAGCAGCAGGGGGGGATTGAACACTGAAGCTTTCTTT.

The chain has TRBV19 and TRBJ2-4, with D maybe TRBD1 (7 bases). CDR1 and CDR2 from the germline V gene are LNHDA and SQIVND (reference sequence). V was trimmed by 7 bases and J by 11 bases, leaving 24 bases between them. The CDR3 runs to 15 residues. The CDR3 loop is CASNLRSGTRGVQYF. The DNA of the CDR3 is TGTGCCAGTAATCTCCGGTCCGGGACCAGGGGGGTTCAGTACTTC.

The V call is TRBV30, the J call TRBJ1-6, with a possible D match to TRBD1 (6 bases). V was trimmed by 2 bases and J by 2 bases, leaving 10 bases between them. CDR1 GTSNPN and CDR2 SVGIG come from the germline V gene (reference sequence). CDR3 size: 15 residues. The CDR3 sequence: CAWSTRGTYNSPLHF. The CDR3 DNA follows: TGTGCCTGGAGTACCAGGGGTACCTATAATTCACCCCTCCACTTT.

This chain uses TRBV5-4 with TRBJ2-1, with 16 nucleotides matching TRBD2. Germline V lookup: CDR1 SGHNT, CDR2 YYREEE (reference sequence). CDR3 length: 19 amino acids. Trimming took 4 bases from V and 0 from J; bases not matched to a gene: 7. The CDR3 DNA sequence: TGTGCCAGCAGCGCTCCGGGACTAGCGGGGGGGAGCTCCTACAATGAGCAGTTCTTC. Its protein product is CASSAPGLAGGSSYNEQFF.

The CDR3 spells CASSLRDTEAFF. In nucleotides, the CDR3 is TGCGCCAGCAGCCTTCGGGACACTGAAGCTTTCTTT. The chain uses TRBV4-3 and TRBJ1-1; D is unresolved. V lost 4 bases and J lost 3, with 6 bases in between. In germline, CDR1 is LGHNA, CDR2 YSLEER. The CDR3 has 12 amino acids.

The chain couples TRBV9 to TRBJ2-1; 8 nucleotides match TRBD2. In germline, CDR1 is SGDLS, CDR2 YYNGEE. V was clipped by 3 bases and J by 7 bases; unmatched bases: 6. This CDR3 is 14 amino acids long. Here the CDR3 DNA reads TGTGCCAGCAGCGGCCGGGGGGGCCAGAATGAGCAGTTCTTC. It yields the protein CASSGRGGQNEQFF.

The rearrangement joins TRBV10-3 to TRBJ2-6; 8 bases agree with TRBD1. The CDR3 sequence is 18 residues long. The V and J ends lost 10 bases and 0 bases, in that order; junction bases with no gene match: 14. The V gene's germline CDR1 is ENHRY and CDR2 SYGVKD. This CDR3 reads CATLTTGASSSGANVLTF. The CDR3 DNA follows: TGTGCCACCCTCACGACAGGGGCCAGTTCCTCTGGGGCCAACGTCCTGACTTTC.

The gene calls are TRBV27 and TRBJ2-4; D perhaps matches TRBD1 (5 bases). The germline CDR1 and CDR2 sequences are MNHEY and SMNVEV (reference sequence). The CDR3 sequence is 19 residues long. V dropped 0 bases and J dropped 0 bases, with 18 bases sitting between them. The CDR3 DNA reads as TGTGCCAGCAGTTTATCGTCCGTCTCCTCCAGGGCAGCCAAAAACATTCAGTACTTC. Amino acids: CASSLSSVSSRAAKNIQYF.

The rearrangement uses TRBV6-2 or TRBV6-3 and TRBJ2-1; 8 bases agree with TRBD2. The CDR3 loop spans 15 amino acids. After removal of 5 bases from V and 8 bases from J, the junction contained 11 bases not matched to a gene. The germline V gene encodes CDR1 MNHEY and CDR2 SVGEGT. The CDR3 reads CASSKAGAAVDEQFF. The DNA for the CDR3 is TGTGCCAGCAGTAAAGCGGGGGCGGCGGTAGATGAGCAGTTCTTC.

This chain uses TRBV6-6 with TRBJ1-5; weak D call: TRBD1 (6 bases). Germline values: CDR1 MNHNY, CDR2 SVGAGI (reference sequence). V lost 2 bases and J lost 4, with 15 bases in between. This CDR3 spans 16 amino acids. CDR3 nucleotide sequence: TGTGCCAGCAGTTACGTTTGGACAGCCTTAAATCAGCCCCAGCATTTT. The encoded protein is CASSYVWTALNQPQHF.

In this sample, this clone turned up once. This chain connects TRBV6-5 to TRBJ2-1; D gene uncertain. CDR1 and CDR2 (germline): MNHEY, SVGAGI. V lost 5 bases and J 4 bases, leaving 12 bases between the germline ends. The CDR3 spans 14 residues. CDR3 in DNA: TGTGCCAGCAGTAACGGTCCTGTATACAATGAGCAGTTCTTC. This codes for CASSNGPVYNEQFF.

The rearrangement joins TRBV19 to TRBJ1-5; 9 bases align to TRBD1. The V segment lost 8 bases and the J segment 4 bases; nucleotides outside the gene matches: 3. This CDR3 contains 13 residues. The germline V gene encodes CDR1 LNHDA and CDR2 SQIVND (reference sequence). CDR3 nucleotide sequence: TGTGCCAGTTCCGGGACAGGGAATCAGCCCCAGCATTTT. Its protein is CASSGTGNQPQHF.

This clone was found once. Written as DNA, the CDR3 is TGTGCCAGCAGCTTACAATCAGGGGGTTTAGGAGATACGCAGTATTTT. Translation: CASSLQSGGLGDTQYF. This chain connects TRBV7-3 to TRBJ2-3; 7 nucleotides line up with TRBD1. Germline V CDR1 and CDR2: SGHTA, FQGTGA. The CDR3 contains 16 residues. Unmatched junction bases numbered 10, after V lost 2 bases and J lost 5 bases.

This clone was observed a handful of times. The CDR3 nucleotides are TGTGCCAGTAGTATTCCCGCGGGACAGTACTATGGCTACACCTTC. Its translation: CASSIPAGQYYGYTF. The V call is TRBV19, the J call TRBJ1-2, with 7 nucleotides matching TRBD1. CDR3 size: 15 residues. Germline loops: CDR1 LNHDA, CDR2 SQIVND (reference sequence). Unmatched junction bases numbered 7, after V lost 3 bases and J lost 3 bases. The variable domain in full, with the rest retrieved from reference TRBV19 and TRBJ1-2, is DGGITQSPKYLFRKEGQNVTLSCEQNLNHDAMYWYRQDPGQGLRLIYYSQIVNDFQKGDIAEGYSVSREKKESFPLTVTSAQKNPTAFYLCASSIPAGQYYGYTFGSGTRLTVV.

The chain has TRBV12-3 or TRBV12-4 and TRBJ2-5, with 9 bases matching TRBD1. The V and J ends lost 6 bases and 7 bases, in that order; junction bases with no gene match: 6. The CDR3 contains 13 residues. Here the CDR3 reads CASSDRGTGTQYF. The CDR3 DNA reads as TGTGCCAGCAGCGACAGGGGGACAGGGACCCAGTACTTC.

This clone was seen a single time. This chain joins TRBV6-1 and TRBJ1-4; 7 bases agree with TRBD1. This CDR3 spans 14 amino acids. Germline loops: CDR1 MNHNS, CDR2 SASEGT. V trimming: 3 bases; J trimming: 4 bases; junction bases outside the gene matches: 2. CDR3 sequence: CASSDRDSNEKLFF. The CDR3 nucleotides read TGTGCCAGCAGTGACCGGGACAGTAATGAAAAACTGTTTTTT.

In nucleotides, the CDR3 is TGCGCCAGCAGCTTTGGACAGCCGAACACTGAAGCTTTCTTT. Amino acids: CASSFGQPNTEAFF. The rearrangement links TRBV5-1 to TRBJ1-1; TRBD1 might be the D (6 bases). Trimming removed 2 bases from V and 1 base from J, with 9 bases in between. Germline lookup yields CDR1 SGHRS and CDR2 YFSETQ. This CDR3 spans 14 amino acids.

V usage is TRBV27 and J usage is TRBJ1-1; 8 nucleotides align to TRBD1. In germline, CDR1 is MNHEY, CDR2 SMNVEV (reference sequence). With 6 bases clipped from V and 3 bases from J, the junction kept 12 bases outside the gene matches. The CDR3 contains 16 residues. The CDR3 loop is CASSLLTGDEDTEAFF. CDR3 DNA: TGTGCCAGCAGCCTTTTGACAGGGGATGAGGACACTGAAGCTTTCTTT.

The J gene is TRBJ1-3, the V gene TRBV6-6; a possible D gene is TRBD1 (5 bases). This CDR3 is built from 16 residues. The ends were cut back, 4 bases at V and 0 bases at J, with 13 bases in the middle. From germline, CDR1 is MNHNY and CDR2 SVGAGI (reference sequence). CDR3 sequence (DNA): TGTGCCAGCAGTTCACCGGACAAGAGCTCTGGAAACACCATATATTTT. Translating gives CASSSPDKSSGNTIYF.

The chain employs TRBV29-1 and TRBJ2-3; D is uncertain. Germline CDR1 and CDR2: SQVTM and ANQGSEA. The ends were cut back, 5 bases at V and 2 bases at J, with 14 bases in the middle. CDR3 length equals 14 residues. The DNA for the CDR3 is TGCAGCGTTAGACATCAGTCAAACACAGATACGCAGTATTTT. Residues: CSVRHQSNTDTQYF.

CDR3 sequence (DNA): TGCGCCAGCAGCGGGTCGCGGGGGGGCACAGATACGCAGTATTTT. As protein: CASSGSRGGTDTQYF. The gene calls are TRBV5-1 and TRBJ2-3; 8 bases line up with TRBD2. The CDR3 has 15 residues. V trimming: 4 bases; J trimming: 1 base; junction bases outside the gene matches: 5. Germline values: CDR1 SGHRS, CDR2 YFSETQ.

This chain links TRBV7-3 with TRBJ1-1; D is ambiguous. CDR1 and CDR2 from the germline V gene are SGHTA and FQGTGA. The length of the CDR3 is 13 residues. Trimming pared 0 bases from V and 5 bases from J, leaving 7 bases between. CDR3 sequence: CASSLTPLTEAFF. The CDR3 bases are TGTGCCAGCAGCTTAACCCCCCTTACTGAAGCTTTCTTT.

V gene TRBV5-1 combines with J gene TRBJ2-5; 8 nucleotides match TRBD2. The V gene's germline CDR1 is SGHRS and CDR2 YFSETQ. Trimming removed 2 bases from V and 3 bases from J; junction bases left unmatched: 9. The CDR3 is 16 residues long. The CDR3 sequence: CASSFTSGGGEETQYF. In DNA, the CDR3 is TGCGCCAGCAGCTTTACTAGCGGAGGGGGGGAAGAGACCCAGTACTTC.

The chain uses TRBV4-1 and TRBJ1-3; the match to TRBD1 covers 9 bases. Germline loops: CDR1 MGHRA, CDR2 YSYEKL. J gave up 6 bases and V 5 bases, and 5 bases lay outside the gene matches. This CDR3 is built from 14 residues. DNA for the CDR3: TGCGCCAGCAGCTCGGGACAGGGATTAAACACCATATATTTT. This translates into CASSSGQGLNTIYF.

The CDR3 sequence is CASSLSGVNEQFF. In DNA form, the CDR3 reads TGTGCCAGCAGTTTGTCCGGGGTCAATGAGCAGTTCTTC. J is TRBJ2-1 and V is TRBV12-3 or TRBV12-4, with D perhaps TRBD2 (5 bases). CDR3 length: 13 residues. V was trimmed by 3 bases and J by 6 bases, leaving 9 bases between them.

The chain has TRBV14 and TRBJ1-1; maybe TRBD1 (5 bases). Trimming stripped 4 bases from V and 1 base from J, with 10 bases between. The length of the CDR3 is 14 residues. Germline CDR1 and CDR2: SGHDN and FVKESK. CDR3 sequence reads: CASSPPGQNTEAFF. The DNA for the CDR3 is TGTGCCAGCAGCCCTCCCGGACAGAACACTGAAGCTTTCTTT.

The CDR3 nucleotides are TGTGCCAGCAGTCTCCTTCATCAGCCCCAGCATTTT. Translated: CASSLLHQPQHF. The J gene is TRBJ1-5, the V gene TRBV12-3 or TRBV12-4; D is undetermined. Trimming removed 5 bases at V and 5 bases at J, with 7 bases between. This CDR3 region has 12 residues.

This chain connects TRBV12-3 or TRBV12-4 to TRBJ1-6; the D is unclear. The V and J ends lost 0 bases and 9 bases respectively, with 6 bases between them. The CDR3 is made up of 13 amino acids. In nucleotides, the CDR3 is TGTGCCAGCAGTTTAGCGGCCGTTTCACCCCTCCACTTT. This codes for CASSLAAVSPLHF.

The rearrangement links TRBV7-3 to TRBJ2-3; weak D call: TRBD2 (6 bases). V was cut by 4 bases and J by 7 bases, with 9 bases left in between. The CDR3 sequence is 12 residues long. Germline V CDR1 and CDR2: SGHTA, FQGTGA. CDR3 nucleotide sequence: TGTGCCAGCAGCTCTAGCGCCAATACGCAGTATTTT. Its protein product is CASSSSANTQYF. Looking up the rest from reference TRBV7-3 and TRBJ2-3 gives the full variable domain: GAGVSQTPSNKVTEKGKYVELRCDPISGHTALYWYRQSLGQGPEFLIYFQGTGAADDSGLPNDRFFAVRPEGSVSTLKIQRTERGDSAVYLCASSSSANTQYFGPGTRLTVL.

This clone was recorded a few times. Here the CDR3 DNA reads TGCGCCAGCAGCTATGGAGGGAACACTGAAGCTTTCTTT. Its translation: CASSYGGNTEAFF. The J gene is TRBJ1-1, the V gene TRBV5-1, with no clear D. Germline V gene data show CDR1 as SGHRS and CDR2 as YFSETQ. Trimming cost V 3 bases and J 1 base, with 7 bases left between them. The CDR3 has 13 amino acids.